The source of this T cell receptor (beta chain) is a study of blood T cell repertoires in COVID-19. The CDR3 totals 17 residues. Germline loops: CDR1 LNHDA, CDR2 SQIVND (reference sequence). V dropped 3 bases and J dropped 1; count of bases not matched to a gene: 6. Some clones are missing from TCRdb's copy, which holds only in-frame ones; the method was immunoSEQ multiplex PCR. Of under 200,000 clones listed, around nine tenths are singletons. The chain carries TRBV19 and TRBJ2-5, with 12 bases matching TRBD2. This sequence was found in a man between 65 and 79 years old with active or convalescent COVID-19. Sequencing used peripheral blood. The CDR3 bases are TGTGCCAGTAGTATGGTTTGGACTAGCGGGACCCAAGAGACCCAGTACTTC. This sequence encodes CASSMVWTSGTQETQYF.